This T cell receptor (beta chain) came from a study of T cell responses to AZD1222 COVID-19 vaccine. This clone has just one count. Its antigen remains unidentified. TCRdb's copy holds only in-frame clones and misses some; the assay was immunoSEQ multiplex PCR. Here the sample spans 130,000 to 150,000 clones, 75% to 90% being singletons. Study conclusions and caveats: Only after the peak T cell response were repertoires sampled. The study found vaccine-associated CD4 TCRs spanning spike, dominant at 160-218 and 743-854. The study identified only 6 or 7 AZD1222 recipients as seropositive at baseline.

Trimming stripped 2 bases from V and 0 bases from J, with 8 bases between. There are 15 residues in the CDR3. Germline V gene sequence: CDR1 KGHSH, CDR2 LQKENI. The TCR sequence derives from an adult in good health. The chain uses TRBV18 and TRBJ1-3; perhaps TRBD1 as D (6 bases). The input for sequencing was peripheral blood, taken on day 0 of AZD1222 vaccination. This CDR3 is CASSPGQNSGNTIYF. In DNA form, the CDR3 reads TGTGCCAGCTCACCAGGACAGAACTCTGGAAACACCATATATTTT. Drawing the rest from reference TRBV18 and TRBJ1-3, the complete variable domain is NAGVMQNPRHLVRRRGQEARLRCSPMKGHSHVYWYRQLPEEGLKFMVYLQKENIIDESGMPKERFSAEFPKEGPSILRIQQVVRGDSAAYFCASSPGQNSGNTIYFGEGSWLTVV.